This T cell receptor beta chain was recovered during a study of blood T cell repertoires in COVID-19. For the study at large: COVID-19 samples, acute and convalescent, were from the United States, Italy and Spain.

CDR3 size: 12 residues. V was cut by 1 base and J by 9 bases, with 7 bases left in between. The germline V gene has CDR1 SGHDN and CDR2 FVKESK. Source study methods: How many nucleated cells were present was estimated from reference gene primer amplification. Profiling relied on immunoSEQ multiplex PCR, and the TCRdb table lists in-frame clones only, not all of them. That table furnishes V, J and clone size, whereas the DNA furnished D and trimming. Altogether 130,000 to 150,000 clones are present, about four fifths being singletons, with the ten largest covering 7% to 10%. Sequenced input: peripheral blood. The chain employs TRBV14 and TRBJ1-5; D is perhaps TRBD1 (5 bases). The receptor's source is a human donor with acute or convalescent COVID-19. The donor label of this sample is uncertain. CDR3 protein: CASSQAGLPQHF. The CDR3 DNA reads TGTGCCAGCAGCCAAGCAGGGTTGCCCCAGCATTTT.